This T cell receptor (beta chain) was retrieved from a study of CD8+CD57+ T cells in acquired aplastic anemia. Study-wide background: Recorded DNA amounts for sorted CD4+ and CD8+ cells had an average of approximately 3 ug.

The CDR3 covers 17 residues. From germline, CDR1 is SEHNR and CDR2 FQNEAQ (reference sequence). V trimming: 5 bases; J trimming: 0 bases; junction bases outside the gene matches: 8. Researchers used genomic DNA as the template to profile TCR beta VDJ and CDR3. TCRdb called the reads again in MiXCR, with one record for every CDR3 protein. The table includes approximately 160,000 distinct CDR3 sequences, roughly 47% detected once. This clonotype was detected many times. The sequenced sample was sorted CD4+, CD8+, or CD8+CD57+ T cells (not recorded which) from PBMCs. This receptor was identified in a human donor in good health. The V and J genes are TRBV7-9 and TRBJ2-3, with 10 bases fitting TRBD2. The chain's CDR3 is CASSQRRTSGSTDTQYF. In DNA, the CDR3 is TGTGCCAGCAGCCAACGACGGACTAGCGGAAGCACAGATACGCAGTATTTT.